This is a list of T cell receptor beta chains from one sample in a study of T cells after yellow fever vaccination. TCRdb re-analysed the 5' RACE reads in MiXCR, keeping a single row per CDR3 protein. This repertoire shows 60,000 to 75,000 distinct CDR3 sequences, 5% to 8% found once; its top ten account for around 37%. The sequences come from CD8+ T cells sorted from PBMCs, collected more than 35 days after the first yellow fever vaccination. These receptors originate from a man in his late teens or twenties who received the YFV17D yellow fever vaccine. The CDR3 runs from the conserved cysteine through the conserved F or W. The D gene is left open where the match is weak. Where a row states a size, it is once, few, many or the class of an expanded clone; other rows omit it.

CDR3 DNA,CDR3 protein,D gene,V gene,clone size,J gene
TGCGCCAGCAGCCAACATCCCAGGGATCAGCCCCAGCATTTT,CASSQHPRDQPQHF,NA,TRBV4-1,NA,TRBJ1-5
TGTGCCAGCAGCTGGGCGGGACAGATCTACAATGAGCAGTTCTTC,CASSWAGQIYNEQFF,NA,TRBV5-4,NA,TRBJ2-1
TGTGCCAGCAGCGTAGGGGGCGGGGTTTTCAATGAGCAGTTCTTC,CASSVGGGVFNEQFF,NA,TRBV9,NA,TRBJ2-1
TGTGCCAGCAGCGCAGAAATAGGGTTTACTGGAAACACCATATATTTT,CASSAEIGFTGNTIYF,NA,TRBV3-1,many,TRBJ1-3
TGTGCCAGCAGTTTCACGACAGGGGAGGTTAACATTCAGTACTTC,CASSFTTGEVNIQYF,TRBD1,TRBV6-5,many,TRBJ2-4
TGCGCCAGCAGCCAAGAACTAACGTGGGCTACCGGGGAGCTGTTTTTT,CASSQELTWATGELFF,NA,TRBV4-1,few,TRBJ2-2
TGCGCCAGCAGCCAAGAGGGGGACAGGGAGGTCCCAGATACGCAGTATTTT,CASSQEGDREVPDTQYF,TRBD1,TRBV4-3,many,TRBJ2-3
TGTGCCAGCAGCCCCTCGGTAACAGCGGGGGGGGGTCATGAGCAGTTCTTC,CASSPSVTAGGGHEQFF,TRBD2,TRBV4-2,many,TRBJ2-1
TGCAGCGGTTTACAGGGATGGAGAACAGATACGCAGTATTTT,CSGLQGWRTDTQYF,NA,TRBV29-1,NA,TRBJ2-3
TGCAGTGCTGCCGGGACACCGTTAGAATTTGGCTACACCTTC,CSAAGTPLEFGYTF,NA,TRBV20-1,many,TRBJ1-2
TGCGCCAGCAGCCAAGACAGGGGCTCCTACAATGAGCAGTTCTTC,CASSQDRGSYNEQFF,NA,TRBV4-3,many,TRBJ2-1
TGCGCCAGCAAGAGAACTAGTGGTCCGGCTCCGGAGCAGTATTTT,CASKRTSGPAPEQYF,NA,TRBV4-1,many,TRBJ2-3
TGTGCCTACCCCCGGGACTCTAAAAACACCGGGGAGCTGTTTTTT,CAYPRDSKNTGELFF,NA,TRBV12-3/TRBV12-4,many,TRBJ2-2
TGTGCCAGCAGCTTAGGGACAGCCTATGAGCAGTTCTTC,CASSLGTAYEQFF,NA,TRBV11-2,NA,TRBJ2-1
TGCGCCAGCAGCCAAGATCCCGGGCTTTACACTGAAGCTTTCTTT,CASSQDPGLYTEAFF,NA,TRBV4-1,few,TRBJ1-1
TGTGCCAGCAGCTGGGACAGCATGTACGCGAACACCGGGGAGCTGTTTTTT,CASSWDSMYANTGELFF,TRBD1,TRBV6-2/TRBV6-3,many,TRBJ2-2
TGCGCCAGCAGCCAAGACAGGGGCCTCTATGGCTACACCTTC,CASSQDRGLYGYTF,NA,TRBV4-1,many,TRBJ1-2
TGTGCCAGCAGCACTCAGGACAGGGAGCATCCTTACAATGAGCAGTTCTTC,CASSTQDREHPYNEQFF,TRBD1,TRBV5-8,few,TRBJ2-1
TGCGCCAGCAGCCAAGCAGGGGTCAATCAGCCCCAGCATTTT,CASSQAGVNQPQHF,NA,TRBV4-1,many,TRBJ1-5
TGTGCCAGCAGCTTGGGACAGGGGAGCTATGGCTACACCTTC,CASSLGQGSYGYTF,TRBD1,TRBV5-4,many,TRBJ1-2
TGTGCCAGCAGCTTGACCACCGGGGAGAACACTGAAGCTTTCTTT,CASSLTTGENTEAFF,NA,TRBV7-9,few,TRBJ1-1
TGTGCCAGCAGCTTTGTTGGCAACACAGATACGCAGTATTTT,CASSFVGNTDTQYF,NA,TRBV7-9,many,TRBJ2-3
TGTGCCAGCAGTTTCGGACAGCACTACTCCTATAATTCACCCCTCCACTTT,CASSFGQHYSYNSPLHF,NA,TRBV28,NA,TRBJ1-6
TGTGCCAGCAGTAGCACAGGGAGGTCGGTCAAAAACATTCAGTACTTC,CASSSTGRSVKNIQYF,NA,TRBV27,many,TRBJ2-4
TGCGCCAGCAGCCAAGAACACACGGACGGAGATACGCAGTATTTT,CASSQEHTDGDTQYF,NA,TRBV4-1,many,TRBJ2-3
TGCGCCAGCAGCCACGGGGACTACTACGAGCAGTACTTC,CASSHGDYYEQYF,TRBD2,TRBV4-1,many,TRBJ2-7
TGTGCCAGCAGTTTCACGGGGGTGGAGACCCAGTACTTC,CASSFTGVETQYF,NA,TRBV12-3/TRBV12-4,NA,TRBJ2-5
TGTGCCACCAGCAGAGATTCTGGACTCAACACCGGGGAGCTGTTTTTT,CATSRDSGLNTGELFF,NA,TRBV15,many,TRBJ2-2
TGTGCCAGCAGTTTAGGACAGCCCTATTCACCCCTCCACTTT,CASSLGQPYSPLHF,NA,TRBV12-3/TRBV12-4,many,TRBJ1-6
TGTGCCAGCAGCTCCCCCGAGGGAAGCGGGTCGTACAATGAGCAGTTCTTC,CASSSPEGSGSYNEQFF,NA,TRBV12-3/TRBV12-4,few,TRBJ2-1
TGTGCCGGCAGCCCCGGGGCCAACGTCCTGACTTTC,CAGSPGANVLTF,NA,TRBV9,NA,TRBJ2-6
TGTGCCAGCAGTTTTCCAGGGGAGGAGACCACCGGGGAGCTGTTTTTT,CASSFPGEETTGELFF,NA,TRBV12-3/TRBV12-4,many,TRBJ2-2
TGTGCCAGCAGCCGCCAGGGGGCAGGAGATGGCTACACCTTC,CASSRQGAGDGYTF,TRBD1,TRBV7-2,NA,TRBJ1-2
TGTGCCAGCAGCTTAGGGGTAGGCGATGGCCCCGGGGAGCTGTTTTTT,CASSLGVGDGPGELFF,NA,TRBV11-3,NA,TRBJ2-2
TGTGCCAGCAGTGACTCGGGGCCGTCGGGGGGCTCCTACAATGAGCAGTTCTTC,CASSDSGPSGGSYNEQFF,TRBD2,TRBV6-4,many,TRBJ2-1
TGTGCCAGCAGCTGGCTAGCGGGGGGTCCAGATACGCAGTATTTT,CASSWLAGGPDTQYF,TRBD2,TRBV5-4,few,TRBJ2-3
TGCGCCAGCAGCGCAACCGGGACAGGGGCCCACCGCCCTAATGAGCAGTTCTTC,CASSATGTGAHRPNEQFF,TRBD1,TRBV5-1,many,TRBJ2-1
TGTGCCAGCAGCTGGGACCGACGGGGCACAGATACGCAGTATTTT,CASSWDRRGTDTQYF,NA,TRBV7-9,many,TRBJ2-3
TGTGCCAGCAGCGGACGGACGGAAACTAATGAAAAACTGTTTTTT,CASSGRTETNEKLFF,NA,TRBV7-9,NA,TRBJ1-4
TGTGCCAGCAAGAAACAGGTTTCCTACAATGAGCAGTTCTTC,CASKKQVSYNEQFF,NA,TRBV2,many,TRBJ2-1
TGTGCCAGCAGCCAATGGGGACAGGGGCTCGAAGCTTTCTTT,CASSQWGQGLEAFF,TRBD1,TRBV3-1,NA,TRBJ1-1
TGTGCCAGCAGCACCCCCGACGGCCCCTACGAGCAGTACTTC,CASSTPDGPYEQYF,NA,TRBV11-2,few,TRBJ2-7
TGTGCCACCAGCAGAGTCTCAGCGGGGATGGGCGAGCAGTACTTC,CATSRVSAGMGEQYF,TRBD2,TRBV15,NA,TRBJ2-7
TGTGCCAGCAGTTTAGGCCACACTACGATAGAGCAGTACTTC,CASSLGHTTIEQYF,NA,TRBV12-3/TRBV12-4,many,TRBJ2-7
TGCAGCGTTGAAGACACTACCGACAGGTGGATGGACAATGAGCAGTTCTTC,CSVEDTTDRWMDNEQFF,NA,TRBV29-1,many,TRBJ2-1
TGCGCCAGCAGCTTGGCTACCGGGCGGTTAAACATTCAGTACTTC,CASSLATGRLNIQYF,NA,TRBV5-1,many,TRBJ2-4